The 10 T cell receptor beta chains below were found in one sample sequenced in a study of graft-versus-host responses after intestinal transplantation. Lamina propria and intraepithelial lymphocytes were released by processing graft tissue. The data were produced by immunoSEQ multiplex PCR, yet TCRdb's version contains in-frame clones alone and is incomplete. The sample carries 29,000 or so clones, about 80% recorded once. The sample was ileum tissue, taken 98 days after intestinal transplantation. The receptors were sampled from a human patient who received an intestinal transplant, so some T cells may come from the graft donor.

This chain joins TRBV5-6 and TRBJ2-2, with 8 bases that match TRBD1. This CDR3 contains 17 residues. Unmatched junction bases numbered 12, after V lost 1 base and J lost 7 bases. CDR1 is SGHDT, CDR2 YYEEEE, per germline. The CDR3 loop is CASSLYHQDRVRGELFF. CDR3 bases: TGTGCCAGCAGCTTGTATCATCAGGACAGGGTTCGCGGGGAGCTGTTTTTT.

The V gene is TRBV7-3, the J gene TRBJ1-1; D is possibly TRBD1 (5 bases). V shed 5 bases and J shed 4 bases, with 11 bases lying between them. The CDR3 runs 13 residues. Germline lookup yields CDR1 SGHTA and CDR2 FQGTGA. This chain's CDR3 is CASSPGWGTEAFF. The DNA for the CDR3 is TGTGCCAGCAGCCCAGGGTGGGGCACTGAAGCTTTCTTT.

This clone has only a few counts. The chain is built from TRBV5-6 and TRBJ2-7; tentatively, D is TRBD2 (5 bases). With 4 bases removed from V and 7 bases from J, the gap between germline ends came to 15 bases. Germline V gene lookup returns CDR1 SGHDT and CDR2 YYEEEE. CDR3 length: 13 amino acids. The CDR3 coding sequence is TGTGCCAGCAGCCCGGGCCCTACGGGGGAGCAGTACTTC. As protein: CASSPGPTGEQYF.

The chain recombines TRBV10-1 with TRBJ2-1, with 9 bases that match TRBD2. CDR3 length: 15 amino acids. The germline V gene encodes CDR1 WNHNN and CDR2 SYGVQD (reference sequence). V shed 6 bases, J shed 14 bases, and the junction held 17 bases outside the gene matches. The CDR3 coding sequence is TGCGCCAGCAGCGCCGGGGGGACTAGCTTCAGTCCGGAGTTCTTC. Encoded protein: CASSAGGTSFSPEFF.

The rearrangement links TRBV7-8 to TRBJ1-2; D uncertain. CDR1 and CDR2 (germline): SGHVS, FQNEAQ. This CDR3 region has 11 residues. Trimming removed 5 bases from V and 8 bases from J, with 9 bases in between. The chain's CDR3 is CASSRGSGYTF. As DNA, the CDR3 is TGTGCCAGCAGCCGCGGGTCAGGCTACACCTTC.

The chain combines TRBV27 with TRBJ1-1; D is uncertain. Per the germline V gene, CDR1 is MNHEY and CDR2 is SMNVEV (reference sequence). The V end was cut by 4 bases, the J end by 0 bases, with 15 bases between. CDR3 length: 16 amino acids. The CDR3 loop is CASSWVTRIMNTEAFF. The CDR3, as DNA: TGTGCCAGCAGTTGGGTCACTCGTATCATGAACACTGAAGCTTTCTTT.

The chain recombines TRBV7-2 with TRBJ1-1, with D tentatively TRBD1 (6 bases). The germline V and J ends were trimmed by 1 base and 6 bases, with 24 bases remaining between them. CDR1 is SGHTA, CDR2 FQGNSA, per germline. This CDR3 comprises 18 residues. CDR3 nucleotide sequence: TGTGCCAGCAGCTTAGGAACAGGGATCATAAGGGGCAGATCTGAAGCTTTCTTT. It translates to CASSLGTGIIRGRSEAFF. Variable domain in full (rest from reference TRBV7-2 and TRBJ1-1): GAGVSQSPSNKVTEKGKDVELRCDPISGHTALYWYRQSLGQGLEFLIYFQGNSAPDKSGLPSDRFSAERTGGSVSTLTIQRTQQEDSAVYLCASSLGTGIIRGRSEAFFGQGTRLTVV.

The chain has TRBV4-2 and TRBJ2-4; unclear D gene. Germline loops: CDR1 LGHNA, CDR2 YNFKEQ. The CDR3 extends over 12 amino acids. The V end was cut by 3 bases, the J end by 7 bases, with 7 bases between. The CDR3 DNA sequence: TGTGCCAGCAGCCAGGCGTCGAACATTCAGTACTTC. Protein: CASSQASNIQYF.

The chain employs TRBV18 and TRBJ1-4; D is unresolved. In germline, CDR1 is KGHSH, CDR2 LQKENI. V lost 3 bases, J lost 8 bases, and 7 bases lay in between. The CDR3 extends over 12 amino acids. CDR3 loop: CASSPGEEKLFF. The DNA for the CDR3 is TGTGCCAGCTCACCGGGCGAAGAAAAACTGTTTTTT.

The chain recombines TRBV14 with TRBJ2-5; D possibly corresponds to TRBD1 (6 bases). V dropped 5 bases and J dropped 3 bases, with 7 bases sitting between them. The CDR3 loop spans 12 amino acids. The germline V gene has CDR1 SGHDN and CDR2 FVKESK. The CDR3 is CASSTGKETQYF. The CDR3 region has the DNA TGTGCCAGCAGCACAGGGAAAGAGACCCAGTACTTC.